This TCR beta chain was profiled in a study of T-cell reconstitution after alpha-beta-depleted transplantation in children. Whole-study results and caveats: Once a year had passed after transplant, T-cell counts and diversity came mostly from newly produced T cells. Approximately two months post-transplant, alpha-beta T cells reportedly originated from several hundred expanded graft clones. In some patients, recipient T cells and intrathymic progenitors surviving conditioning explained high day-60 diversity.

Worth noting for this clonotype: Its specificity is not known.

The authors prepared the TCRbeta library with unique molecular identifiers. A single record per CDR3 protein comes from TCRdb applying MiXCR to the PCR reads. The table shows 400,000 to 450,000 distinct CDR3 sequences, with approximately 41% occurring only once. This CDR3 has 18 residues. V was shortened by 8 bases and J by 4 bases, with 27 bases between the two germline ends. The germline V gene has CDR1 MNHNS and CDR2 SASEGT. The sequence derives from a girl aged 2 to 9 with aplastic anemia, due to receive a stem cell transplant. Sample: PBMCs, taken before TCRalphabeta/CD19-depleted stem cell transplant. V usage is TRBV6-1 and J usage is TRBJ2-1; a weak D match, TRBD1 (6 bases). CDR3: CASWFDRRRLTGYNEQFF. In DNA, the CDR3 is TGTGCCAGCTGGTTTGACAGGAGGAGACTAACGGGTTACAATGAGCAGTTCTTC.